The 26 T cell receptor beta chains given below trace back to one sample, sequenced in a study of identical twins. TCRdb called the 5' RACE reads again in MiXCR, with one record for every CDR3 protein. The table has 750,000 to 950,000 distinct CDR3 sequences, 9% to 15% seen once. These data were likewise used in another study, on yellow fever vaccine responses in identical twins.

The sequenced sample was PBMCs. These receptors were collected from a woman younger than 30 in good health.

This sequence joins TRBV10-3 and TRBJ2-5; D gene ambiguous. Per the germline V gene, CDR1 is ENHRY and CDR2 is SYGVKD. The V gene lost 2 bases and the J gene lost 3 bases, with 7 bases spanning the gap. The CDR3 consists of 13 residues. The CDR3 protein is CAISERVEETQYF. The CDR3 DNA reads TGTGCCATCAGTGAGAGAGTAGAAGAGACCCAGTACTTC.

The V and J genes are TRBV6-1 and TRBJ1-4; 10 positions agree with TRBD1. J lost 8 bases, V lost 5 bases, and 8 bases had no gene match. This CDR3 spans 15 amino acids. Germline V gene data show CDR1 as MNHNS and CDR2 as SASEGT. CDR3 bases: TGTGCCAGCAGTCGCGCCGGGACAGGGGAAGAAAAACTGTTTTTT. It encodes CASSRAGTGEEKLFF.

J is TRBJ2-7 and V is TRBV20-1, with D maybe TRBD2 (6 bases). The CDR3 is 13 amino acids. Trimming shortened V by 0 bases and J by 6 bases, and 12 bases separated the two germline ends. CDR1 and CDR2 (germline): DFQATT, SNEGSKA (reference sequence). CDR3 sequence reads: CSAREGGIPEQYF. The CDR3 nucleotides read TGCAGTGCTAGAGAGGGCGGGATACCCGAGCAGTACTTC.

J is TRBJ2-2 and V is TRBV7-6, with D uncertain. Looked up from germline, CDR1 is SGHVS and CDR2 is FNYEAQ. Trimming stripped 5 bases from V and 4 bases from J, with 11 bases between. The CDR3 is made up of 14 amino acids. The CDR3 DNA is TGTGCCAGCAGCCCCACCCGGACCACCGGGGAGCTGTTTTTT. Its protein is CASSPTRTTGELFF.

This sequence joins TRBV6-5 and TRBJ2-5, with unresolved D. Between the trimmed V and J ends, which lost 0 bases and 3 bases, there was a span of 5 bases. CDR1 and CDR2 from the germline V gene are MNHEY and SVGAGI. The CDR3 covers 13 residues. CDR3 in DNA: TGTGCCAGCAGTTACTCAGAAAAAGAGACCCAGTACTTC. Its protein is CASSYSEKETQYF.

The chain employs TRBV24-1 and TRBJ1-4; the match to TRBD1 covers 11 bases. Looked up from germline, CDR1 is KGHDR and CDR2 is SFDVKD. The CDR3 loop spans 15 amino acids. V was clipped by 7 bases and J by 8 bases; unmatched bases: 8. CDR3 sequence reads: CATSHGQGASEKLFF. The CDR3 nucleotides read TGTGCCACCAGCCACGGACAGGGGGCGTCGGAAAAACTGTTTTTT.

The V call is TRBV6-2 or TRBV6-3, the J call TRBJ1-1; D uncertain. Germline assignment: CDR1 MNHEY and CDR2 SVGEGT. This CDR3 contains 13 residues. V shed 2 bases and J shed 5 bases, with 9 bases lying between them. CDR3 sequence reads: CASSYPSLTEAFF. In DNA, the CDR3 is TGTGCCAGCAGTTACCCATCGTTGACTGAAGCTTTCTTT.

A few counts support this clonotype. The CDR3 loop is CASNLPYENTGELFF. The CDR3 nucleotides are TGTGCCAGCAACCTCCCGTACGAGAACACCGGGGAGCTGTTTTTT. The V call is TRBV7-9, the J call TRBJ2-2; D call uncertain. The CDR3 covers 15 residues. Germline V gene data show CDR1 as SEHNR and CDR2 as FQNEAQ (reference sequence). Trimming took off 7 bases at V and 1 base at J, with 13 bases between the two ends.

In its sample, this clonotype was seen a few times. This chain uses TRBV24-1 with TRBJ1-2; D call uncertain. V dropped 4 bases and J dropped 2 bases, with 7 bases sitting between them. Germline V gene data show CDR1 as KGHDR and CDR2 as SFDVKD. The CDR3 spans 13 residues. CDR3 protein: CATSEGFNYGYTF. In nucleotides, the CDR3 is TGTGCCACCAGTGAGGGTTTCAACTATGGCTACACCTTC.

This clonotype was seen only a few times. This chain uses TRBV2 with TRBJ2-7; D unclear. The V gene's germline CDR1 is SNHLY and CDR2 FYNNEI. The CDR3 totals 14 residues. The V end was cut by 4 bases, the J end by 2 bases, with 12 bases between. CDR3 nucleotide sequence: TGTGCCAGCAGTGTGGGTCCGGTCCCCTACGAGCAGTACTTC. The encoded protein is CASSVGPVPYEQYF.

This clonotype has at least ten counts. The chain is built from TRBV10-2 and TRBJ2-1; 7 positions match TRBD2. J was trimmed by 3 bases and V by 3 bases; bases with no gene match: 5. This CDR3 contains 15 residues. The V gene's germline CDR1 is WSHSY and CDR2 SAAADI. The CDR3 protein is CASSEAGWDYNEQFF. The CDR3 nucleotides are TGCGCCAGCAGTGAAGCGGGATGGGACTACAATGAGCAGTTCTTC.

V and J are TRBV4-2 and TRBJ2-2, with D perhaps TRBD2 (6 bases). Germline CDR1 LGHNA, CDR2 YNFKEQ. The CDR3 runs 17 residues. V was clipped by 0 bases and J by 1 base, with 12 bases between them. CDR3 sequence (DNA): TGTGCCAGCAGCCAAGATGGGGTAGCGGTGAACACCGGGGAGCTGTTTTTT. Translated: CASSQDGVAVNTGELFF.

The gene calls are TRBV12-3 or TRBV12-4 and TRBJ2-7; weak D call: TRBD1 (5 bases). With 0 bases removed from V and 6 bases from J, the gap between germline ends came to 21 bases. CDR3 size: 17 residues. This CDR3 reads CASSLARLGPPISEQYV. The CDR3 DNA reads TGTGCCAGCAGTTTAGCGCGTCTGGGGCCACCCATCAGCGAGCAGTACGTC.

This clonotype showed up many times. The junction departs from germline at one end; a sequencing error may be responsible. The V and J genes are TRBV28 and TRBJ1-5; TRBD1 matches 8 bases. Germline CDR1 is MDHEN and CDR2 is SYDVKM. The CDR3 has 16 amino acids. The CDR3 loop is CASSSPGQVPNQPRHF. The CDR3 coding sequence is TGTGCCAGCAGTTCCCCGGGACAGGTTCCCAATCAGCCCCGGCATTTT. Supplemented by reference TRBV28 and TRBJ1-5, the full variable domain reads DVKVTQSSRYLVKRTGEKVFLECVQDMDHENMFWYRQDPGLGLRLIYFSYDVKMKEKGDIPEGYSVSREKKERFSLILESASTNQTSMYLCASSSPGQVPNQPRHFGDGTRLSIL.

This clonotype was observed a handful of times. The chain links TRBV5-6 to TRBJ2-7; 9 nucleotides agree with TRBD2. V shed 9 bases and J 4 bases; nucleotides not matched to a gene: 8. The CDR3 length is 13 residues. The germline V gene has CDR1 SGHDT and CDR2 YYEEEE. DNA for the CDR3: TGTGCCACCCTAGCGGGGCAATCTTACGAGCAGTACGTC. Its translation is CATLAGQSYEQYV.

The genes are TRBV19 and TRBJ1-2; D gene uncertain. CDR3 size: 13 residues. CDR1 is LNHDA, CDR2 SQIVND, per germline (reference sequence). V lost 10 bases and J 0 bases, leaving 12 bases between the germline ends. Here the CDR3 reads CATRASANYGYTF. CDR3 nucleotide sequence: TGTGCCACGAGGGCCAGCGCTAACTATGGCTACACCTTC.

This sequence joins TRBV29-1 and TRBJ2-2, with D tentatively TRBD2 (6 bases). The V end lost 0 bases, the J end lost 2 bases, and 13 bases lay between the germline ends. Germline loops: CDR1 SQVTM, CDR2 ANQGSEA. The CDR3 has 16 amino acids. CDR3 DNA sequence: TGCAGCGTTGAAGATCGCGGGGAGTTTAACACCGGGGAGCTGTTTTTT. This sequence encodes CSVEDRGEFNTGELFF.

The rearrangement uses TRBV5-1 and TRBJ2-1; 9 bases agree with TRBD2. The V and J ends lost 2 bases and 8 bases, in that order; junction bases with no gene match: 8. This CDR3 is built from 15 residues. Germline CDR1 and CDR2: SGHRS and YFSETQ. CDR3 loop: CASSFFAGGPHEQFF. DNA for the CDR3: TGCGCCAGCAGCTTTTTTGCGGGAGGGCCCCATGAGCAGTTCTTC.

This clonotype was recorded at least ten times. This chain connects TRBV5-1 to TRBJ2-1; no clear D gene. V was trimmed by 7 bases and J by 0 bases, leaving 8 bases between them. This CDR3 contains 13 residues. The germline V gene has CDR1 SGHRS and CDR2 YFSETQ. DNA of the CDR3: TGCGCCAGCGGGTGGGACTCCTACAATGAGCAGTTCTTC. It yields the protein CASGWDSYNEQFF.

The gene calls are TRBV25-1 and TRBJ1-5; unclear D gene. CDR1 and CDR2 (germline): MGHDK, SYGVNS. This CDR3 is built from 13 residues. Trimming took off 2 bases at V and 7 bases at J, with 9 bases between the two ends. DNA for the CDR3: TGTGCCAGCAGTGAAGGAGGGCGACAGCCCCAGCATTTT. Translation: CASSEGGRQPQHF.

The chain combines TRBV19 with TRBJ2-1; the D gene is possibly TRBD2 (5 bases). The CDR3 runs to 15 residues. Trimming pared 5 bases from V and 5 bases from J, leaving 16 bases between. CDR1 and CDR2 from the germline V gene are LNHDA and SQIVND (reference sequence). The CDR3 protein is CASSLFVRADNEQFF. CDR3 bases: TGTGCCAGTAGTCTTTTCGTGCGGGCCGACAATGAGCAGTTCTTC.

This chain connects TRBV28 to TRBJ2-1; 9 nucleotides match TRBD1. The CDR3 has 15 residues. The trim removed 5 bases at V and 9 bases at J, leaving 11 bases unmatched. Looked up from germline, CDR1 is MDHEN and CDR2 is SYDVKM. CDR3 amino acids: CASSPRGQGFVEQFF. CDR3 in DNA: TGTGCCAGCAGTCCAAGGGGACAGGGTTTCGTTGAGCAGTTCTTC.

The rearrangement uses TRBV3-1 and TRBJ2-3, with 10 bases identical to TRBD2. V dropped 4 bases and J dropped 4; count of bases not matched to a gene: 5. The CDR3 length is 15 residues. Germline CDR1 and CDR2: LGHDT and YNNKEL (reference sequence). CDR3: CASSRKLAGADTQYF. As DNA, the CDR3 is TGTGCCAGCAGCCGGAAGCTAGCGGGGGCAGATACGCAGTATTTT.

This clonotype was seen at least ten times. The chain employs TRBV5-1 and TRBJ2-7; 8 bases map to TRBD2. V shed 0 bases and J 2 bases; nucleotides not matched to a gene: 4. Per germline, CDR1 SGHRS and CDR2 YFSETQ. This CDR3 has 15 amino acids. The CDR3 sequence: CASSLVTSDTYEQYF. The CDR3, as DNA: TGCGCCAGCAGCTTGGTGACTAGCGATACCTACGAGCAGTACTTC. Variable domain in full (rest from reference TRBV5-1 and TRBJ2-7): KAGVTQTPRYLIKTRGQQVTLSCSPISGHRSVSWYQQTPGQGLQFLFEYFSETQRNKGNFPGRFSGRQFSNSRSEMNVSTLELGDSALYLCASSLVTSDTYEQYFGPGTRLTVT.

This clonotype showed up many times. This chain uses TRBV5-1 with TRBJ2-2, with D possibly matching TRBD1 (5 bases). Trimming shortened V by 1 base and J by 3 bases, and 7 bases separated the two germline ends. This CDR3 is 14 amino acids long. Germline V gene sequence: CDR1 SGHRS, CDR2 YFSETQ. CDR3 DNA sequence: TGCGCCAGCAGCTTGCAACAGGACACCGGGGAGCTGTTTTTT. As protein: CASSLQQDTGELFF.

J is TRBJ2-7 and V is TRBV6-5; 9 bases match TRBD1. V was pared by 0 bases and J by 2 bases, with 5 bases of the junction left unmatched. This CDR3 is built from 16 residues. The germline V gene encodes CDR1 MNHEY and CDR2 SVGAGI. The CDR3 region is CASSYSAGTGTYEQYF. In DNA form, the CDR3 reads TGTGCCAGCAGTTACTCGGCCGGGACAGGGACCTACGAGCAGTACTTC.